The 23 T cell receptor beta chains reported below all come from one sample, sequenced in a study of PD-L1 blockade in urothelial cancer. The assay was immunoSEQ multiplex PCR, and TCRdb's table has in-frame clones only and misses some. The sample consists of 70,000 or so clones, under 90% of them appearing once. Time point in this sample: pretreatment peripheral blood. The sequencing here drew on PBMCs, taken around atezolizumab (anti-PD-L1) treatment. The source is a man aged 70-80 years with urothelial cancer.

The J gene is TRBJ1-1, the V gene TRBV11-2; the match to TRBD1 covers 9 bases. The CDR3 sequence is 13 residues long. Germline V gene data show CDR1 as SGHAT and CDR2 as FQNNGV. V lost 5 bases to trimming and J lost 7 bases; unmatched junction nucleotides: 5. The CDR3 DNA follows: TGTGCCAGCAGCCCGGGACAGGGCGGTGAAGCTTTCTTT. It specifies CASSPGQGGEAFF.

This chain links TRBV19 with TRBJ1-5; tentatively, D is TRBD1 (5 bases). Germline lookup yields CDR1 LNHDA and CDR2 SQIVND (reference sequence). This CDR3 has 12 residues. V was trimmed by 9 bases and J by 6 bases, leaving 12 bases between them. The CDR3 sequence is CASRLGGQPQHF. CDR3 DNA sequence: TGTGCCAGCCGGTTGGGGGGTCAGCCCCAGCATTTT.

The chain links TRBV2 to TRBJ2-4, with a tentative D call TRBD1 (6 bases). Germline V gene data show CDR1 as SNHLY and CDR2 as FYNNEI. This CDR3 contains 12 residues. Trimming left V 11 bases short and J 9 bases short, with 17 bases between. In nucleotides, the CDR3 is TGTGCCGGGAAACGGGACATAGGCATTCAGTACTTC. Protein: CAGKRDIGIQYF.

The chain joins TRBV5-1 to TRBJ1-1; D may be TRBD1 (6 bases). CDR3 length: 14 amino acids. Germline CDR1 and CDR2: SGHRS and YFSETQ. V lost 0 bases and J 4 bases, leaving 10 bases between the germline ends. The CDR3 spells CASSLEGVSTEAFF. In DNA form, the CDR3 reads TGCGCCAGCAGCTTGGAGGGGGTCAGCACTGAAGCTTTCTTT.

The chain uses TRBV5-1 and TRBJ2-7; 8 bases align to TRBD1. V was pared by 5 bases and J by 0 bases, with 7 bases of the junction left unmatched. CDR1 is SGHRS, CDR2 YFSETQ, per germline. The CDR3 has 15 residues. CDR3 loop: CASRPGQVSSYEQYF. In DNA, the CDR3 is TGCGCCAGCAGACCGGGACAGGTTTCCTCCTACGAGCAGTACTTC.

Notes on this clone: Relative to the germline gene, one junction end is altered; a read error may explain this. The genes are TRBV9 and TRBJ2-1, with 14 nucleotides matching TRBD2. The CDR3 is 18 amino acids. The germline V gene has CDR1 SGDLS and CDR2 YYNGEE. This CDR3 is CASSDDPGTSGRNAILVF. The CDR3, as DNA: TGTGCCAGCAGCGATGACCCTGGGACTAGCGGGAGAAATGCTATCTTAGTCTTC. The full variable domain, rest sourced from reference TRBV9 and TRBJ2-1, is DSGVTQTPKHLITATGQRVTLRCSPRSGDLSVYWYQQSLDQGLQFLIQYYNGEERAKGNILERFSAQQFPDLHSELNLSSLELGDSALYFCASSDDPGTSGRNAILVFGPGTRLTVL.

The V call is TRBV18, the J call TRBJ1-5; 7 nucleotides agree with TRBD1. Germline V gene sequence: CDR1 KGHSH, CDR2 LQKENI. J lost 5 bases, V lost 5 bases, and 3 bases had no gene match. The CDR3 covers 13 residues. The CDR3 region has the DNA TGTGCCAGCTCAGGTACAGGGGATCAGCCCCAGCATTTT. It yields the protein CASSGTGDQPQHF.

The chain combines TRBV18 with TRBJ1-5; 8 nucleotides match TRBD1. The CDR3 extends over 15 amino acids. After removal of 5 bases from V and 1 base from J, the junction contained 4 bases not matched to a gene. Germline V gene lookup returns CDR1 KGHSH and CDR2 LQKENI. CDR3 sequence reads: CASSSGQASNQPQHF. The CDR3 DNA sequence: TGTGCCAGCTCATCGGGACAGGCAAGCAATCAGCCCCAGCATTTT.

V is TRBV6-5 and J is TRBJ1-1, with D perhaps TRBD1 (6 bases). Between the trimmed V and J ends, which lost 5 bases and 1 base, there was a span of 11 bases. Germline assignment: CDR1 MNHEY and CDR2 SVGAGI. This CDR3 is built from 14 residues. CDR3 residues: CASSLQGPNTEAFF. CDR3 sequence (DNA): TGTGCCAGCAGTCTACAGGGACCGAACACTGAAGCTTTCTTT.

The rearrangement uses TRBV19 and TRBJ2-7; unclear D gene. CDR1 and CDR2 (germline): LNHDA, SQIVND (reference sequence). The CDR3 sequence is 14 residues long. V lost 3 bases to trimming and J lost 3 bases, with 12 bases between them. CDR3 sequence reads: CASSMMAEVYEQYF. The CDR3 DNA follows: TGTGCCAGTAGTATGATGGCAGAGGTCTACGAGCAGTACTTC.

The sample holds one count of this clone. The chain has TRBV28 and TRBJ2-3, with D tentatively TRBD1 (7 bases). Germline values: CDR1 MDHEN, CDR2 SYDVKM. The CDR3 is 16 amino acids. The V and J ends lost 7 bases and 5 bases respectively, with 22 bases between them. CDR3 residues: CASNPQGGRVGDTQYF. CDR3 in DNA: TGTGCCAGCAACCCCCAGGGGGGACGTGTGGGAGATACGCAGTATTTT.

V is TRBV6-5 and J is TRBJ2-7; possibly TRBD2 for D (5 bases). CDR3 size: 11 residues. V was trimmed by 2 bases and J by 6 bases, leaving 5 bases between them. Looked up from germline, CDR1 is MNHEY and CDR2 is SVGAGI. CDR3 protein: CASSYGSEQYF. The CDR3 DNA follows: TGTGCCAGCAGTTACGGGAGCGAGCAGTACTTC.

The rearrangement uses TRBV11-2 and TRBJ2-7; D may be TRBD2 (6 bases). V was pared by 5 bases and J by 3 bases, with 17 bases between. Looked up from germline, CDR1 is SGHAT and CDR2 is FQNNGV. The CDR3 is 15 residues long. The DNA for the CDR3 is TGTGCCAGCAGCCCCCAAGGGAGTAGCGGCTACGAGCAGTACTTC. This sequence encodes CASSPQGSSGYEQYF.

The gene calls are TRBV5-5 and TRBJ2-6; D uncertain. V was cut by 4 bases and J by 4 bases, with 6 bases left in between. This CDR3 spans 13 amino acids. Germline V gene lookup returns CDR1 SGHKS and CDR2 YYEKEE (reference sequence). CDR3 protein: CASSHAGANVLTF. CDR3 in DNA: TGTGCCAGCAGCCATGCGGGGGCCAACGTCCTGACTTTC.

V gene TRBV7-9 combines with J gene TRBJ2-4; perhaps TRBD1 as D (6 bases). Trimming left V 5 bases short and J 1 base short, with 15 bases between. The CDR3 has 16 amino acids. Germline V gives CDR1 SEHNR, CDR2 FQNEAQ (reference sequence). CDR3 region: CASSPLQGYAKNIQYF. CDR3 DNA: TGTGCCAGCAGCCCACTTCAGGGGTATGCCAAAAACATTCAGTACTTC.

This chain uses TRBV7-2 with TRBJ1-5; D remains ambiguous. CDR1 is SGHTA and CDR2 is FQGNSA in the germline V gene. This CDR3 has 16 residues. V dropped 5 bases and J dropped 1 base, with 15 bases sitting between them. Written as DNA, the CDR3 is TGTGCCAGCAGCCCCCCCCGGGATCCCAGCAATCAGCCCCAGCATTTT. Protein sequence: CASSPPRDPSNQPQHF.

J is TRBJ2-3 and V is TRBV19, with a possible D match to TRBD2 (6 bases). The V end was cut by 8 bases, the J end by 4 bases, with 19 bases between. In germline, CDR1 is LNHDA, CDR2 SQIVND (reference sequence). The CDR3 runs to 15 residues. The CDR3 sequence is CASGRGSSGADTQYF. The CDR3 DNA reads TGTGCCAGTGGTAGGGGTTCTTCGGGGGCAGATACGCAGTATTTT. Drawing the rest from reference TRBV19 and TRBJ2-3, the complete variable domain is DGGITQSPKYLFRKEGQNVTLSCEQNLNHDAMYWYRQDPGQGLRLIYYSQIVNDFQKGDIAEGYSVSREKKESFPLTVTSAQKNPTAFYLCASGRGSSGADTQYFGPGTRLTVL.

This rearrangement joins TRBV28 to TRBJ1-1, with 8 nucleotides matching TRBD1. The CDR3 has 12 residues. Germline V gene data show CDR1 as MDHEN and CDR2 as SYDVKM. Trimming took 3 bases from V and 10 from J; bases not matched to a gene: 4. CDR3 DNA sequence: TGTGCCAGCAGTTTGGGACAGGTGGGAGCTTTCTTT. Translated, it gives CASSLGQVGAFF.

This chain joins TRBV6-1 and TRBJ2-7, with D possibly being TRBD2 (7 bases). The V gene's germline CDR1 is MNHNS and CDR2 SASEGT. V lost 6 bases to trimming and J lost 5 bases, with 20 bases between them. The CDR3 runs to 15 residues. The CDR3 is CASSRRGEGLNEQYF. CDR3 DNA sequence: TGTGCCAGCAGCAGGAGGGGGGAGGGGTTGAACGAGCAGTACTTC.

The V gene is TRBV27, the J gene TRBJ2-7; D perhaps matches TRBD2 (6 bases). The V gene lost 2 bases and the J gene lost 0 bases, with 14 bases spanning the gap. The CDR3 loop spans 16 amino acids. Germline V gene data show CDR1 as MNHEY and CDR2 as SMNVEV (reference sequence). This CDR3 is CASSLGSGPPSYEQYF. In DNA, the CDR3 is TGTGCCAGCAGTTTAGGTAGCGGACCTCCCTCCTACGAGCAGTACTTC.

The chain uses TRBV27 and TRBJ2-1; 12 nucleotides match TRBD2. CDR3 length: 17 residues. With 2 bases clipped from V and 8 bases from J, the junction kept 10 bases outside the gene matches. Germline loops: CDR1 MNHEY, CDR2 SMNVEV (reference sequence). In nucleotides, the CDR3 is TGTGCCAGCAGTTTACTTCCTCCGGGGACTAGCGGGTATGAGCAGTTCTTC. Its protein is CASSLLPPGTSGYEQFF.

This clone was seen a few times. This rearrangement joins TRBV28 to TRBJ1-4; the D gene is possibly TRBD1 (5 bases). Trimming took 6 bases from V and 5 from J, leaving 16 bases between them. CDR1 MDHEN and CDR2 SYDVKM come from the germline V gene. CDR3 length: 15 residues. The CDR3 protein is CASSPERGGNEKLFF. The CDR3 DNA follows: TGTGCCAGCAGCCCCGAGCGGGGGGGAAATGAAAAACTGTTTTTT. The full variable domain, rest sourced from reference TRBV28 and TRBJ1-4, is DVKVTQSSRYLVKRTGEKVFLECVQDMDHENMFWYRQDPGLGLRLIYFSYDVKMKEKGDIPEGYSVSREKKERFSLILESASTNQTSMYLCASSPERGGNEKLFFGSGTQLSVL.

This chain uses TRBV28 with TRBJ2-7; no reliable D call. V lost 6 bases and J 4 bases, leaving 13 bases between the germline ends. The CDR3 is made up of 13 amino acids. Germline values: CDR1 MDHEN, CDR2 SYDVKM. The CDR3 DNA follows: TGTGCCAGCAGCCCCCCCGGCGGTTACGAGCAGTACTTC. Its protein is CASSPPGGYEQYF.